This T cell receptor (beta chain) was found in a study of shared clonotypes between healthy human individuals. This clone is a singleton in its sample. J lost 2 bases, V lost 1 base, and 8 bases had no gene match. The CDR3 totals 17 residues. CDR1 LGHNA and CDR2 YNFKEQ come from the germline V gene. The table came from immunoSEQ multiplex PCR; TCRdb's copy has only in-frame clones and leaves some out. The sample records around 500,000 clones, roughly 77% being singletons. This receptor was taken from a woman in her 40s in good health. Some clones in this sample may be carry-over from other donors' samples. The chain recombines TRBV4-2 with TRBJ2-5; 9 nucleotides line up with TRBD2. The sample taken for sequencing was PBMCs. The CDR3, as DNA: TGTGCCAGCAGCCAAGGGACCAGCGGGAGGTCACAAGAGACCCAGTACTTC. As protein: CASSQGTSGRSQETQYF.